The clone carrying this T cell receptor beta chain was observed a handful of times. The CDR3 covers 14 residues. Germline values: CDR1 MDHEN, CDR2 SYDVKM. The V and J ends lost 3 bases and 7 bases respectively, with 13 bases between them. MiXCR was run by TCRdb on the reads, yielding one entry per CDR3 protein. The sample consists of 740,000 or so distinct CDR3 sequences, roughly 36% of them appearing once. The sample originates from a study of T cell repertoires in cytomegalovirus infection. Across the whole study: Indicated by public TCR beta signatures were CMV infection and matching HLA type.

This sequence was found in a human donor in good health (CMV status not recorded). Some clones in this sample may be carry-over from other donors' samples. The rearrangement joins TRBV28 to TRBJ2-4; D may correspond to TRBD1 or TRBD2 (5 bases each). The sequenced sample consisted of PBMCs. In nucleotides, the CDR3 is TGTGCCAGCAGTTTGAGGGGTGGGGCGAACATTCAGTACTTC. Translating it yields CASSLRGGANIQYF.